The next 19 T cell receptor beta chains were all read from a single sample in a study of blood T cell repertoires in COVID-19. Assay used: immunoSEQ multiplex PCR; TCRdb lists only in-frame clones, some missing. Of 160,000 or so clones in the sample, roughly nine tenths were seen once. The sequenced sample consisted of peripheral blood. The receptors derive from a woman between 40 and 50 years old with acute or convalescent COVID-19.

The chain links TRBV6-2 or TRBV6-3 to TRBJ1-5; 8 bases line up with TRBD1. V shed 4 bases and J 4 bases; nucleotides not matched to a gene: 3. The CDR3 runs 14 residues. Germline V gene data show CDR1 as MNHEY and CDR2 as SVGEGT. CDR3 DNA sequence: TGTGCCAGCAGTTGGGACAGGCCTAATCAGCCCCAGCATTTT. The encoded protein is CASSWDRPNQPQHF.

This clone was picked up one time. This chain connects TRBV11-3 to TRBJ1-1; no definite D call. Germline-derived CDR1 and CDR2 are SGHNT and YENEEA. Trimming took off 5 bases at V and 0 bases at J, with 10 bases between the two ends. The CDR3 runs to 14 residues. The CDR3 here is CASSQASLNTEAFF. CDR3 DNA: TGTGCCAGCAGCCAAGCATCTCTGAACACTGAAGCTTTCTTT.

The CDR3 loop is CAISRDRVADTQYF. The DNA of the CDR3 is TGTGCCATCAGTCGGGACAGGGTCGCAGATACGCAGTATTTT. The rearrangement links TRBV10-3 to TRBJ2-3, with TRBD1 matching 9 bases. Germline CDR1 is ENHRY and CDR2 is SYGVKD. The CDR3 covers 14 residues. V trimming: 5 bases; J trimming: 4 bases; junction bases outside the gene matches: 4.

The chain carries TRBV12-5 and TRBJ2-5; 9 bases are shared with TRBD1. In germline, CDR1 is LGHNT, CDR2 FRNRAP. After removal of 2 bases from V and 5 bases from J, the junction contained 6 bases not matched to a gene. The CDR3 consists of 15 residues. Here the CDR3 DNA reads TGTGCTAGTGGTTTGAACTTAGACAGGGGGGAGACCCAGTACTTC. Protein: CASGLNLDRGETQYF.

CDR3 DNA: TGTGCCAGCAGCTCCCGGGTGGCGGGGGACCCCTACGAGCAGTACTTC. It translates to CASSSRVAGDPYEQYF. The chain combines TRBV11-2 with TRBJ2-7; TRBD2 matches 7 bases. Germline V gene sequence: CDR1 SGHAT, CDR2 FQNNGV. The CDR3 covers 16 residues. With V trimmed by 4 bases and J by 2 bases, 11 bases remained unmatched.

This rearrangement joins TRBV15 to TRBJ1-5; D gene unclear. In germline, CDR1 is LNHNV, CDR2 YYDKDF (reference sequence). The CDR3 contains 13 residues. V was clipped by 6 bases and J by 4 bases, with 10 bases between them. As DNA, the CDR3 is TGTGCCACCAGTTTCAGGAGGAATCAGCCCCAGCATTTT. This gives the protein CATSFRRNQPQHF.

The chain recombines TRBV25-1 with TRBJ2-7; TRBD1 might be the D (5 bases). The germline V gene encodes CDR1 MGHDK and CDR2 SYGVNS. The CDR3 has 15 amino acids. V lost 3 bases and J 2 bases, leaving 14 bases between the germline ends. CDR3 DNA sequence: TGTGCCAGCAGTGACACGACAGTACCGCCCTACGAGCAGTACTTC. Residues: CASSDTTVPPYEQYF.

The chain has TRBV30 and TRBJ1-3; tentative D call: TRBD1 (6 bases). V shed 0 bases and J shed 2 bases, with 11 bases lying between them. Germline V gene sequence: CDR1 GTSNPN, CDR2 SVGIG (reference sequence). This CDR3 comprises 15 residues. The CDR3 reads CAWSVFKGAGNTIYF. The CDR3 region has the DNA TGTGCCTGGAGTGTATTTAAGGGGGCTGGAAACACCATATATTTT.

The chain links TRBV6-2 or TRBV6-3 to TRBJ1-2; D call uncertain. The CDR3 is 13 amino acids. From germline, CDR1 is MNHEY and CDR2 SVGEGT. Between the trimmed V and J ends, which lost 0 bases and 8 bases, there was a span of 10 bases. For the CDR3, the DNA is TGTGCCAGCAGTTACTCAGGAGGCGGCGGCTACACCTTC. Translated, it gives CASSYSGGGGYTF.

The rearrangement links TRBV6-5 to TRBJ2-2, with TRBD1 identical over 9 bases. CDR3 size: 15 residues. The germline gives CDR1 MNHEY, CDR2 SVGAGI. Trimming removed 7 bases from V and 3 bases from J; junction bases left unmatched: 6. The CDR3 coding sequence is TGTGCCAGCAACTCTACAGGGGGCCACACCGGGGAGCTGTTTTTT. Amino acids: CASNSTGGHTGELFF.

V usage is TRBV11-2 and J usage is TRBJ2-2, with D possibly being TRBD1 (5 bases). The CDR3 spans 15 residues. V gave up 5 bases and J gave up 4 bases, with 14 bases separating them. Germline CDR1 SGHAT, CDR2 FQNNGV. CDR3 residues: CASSPGPMGTGELFF. CDR3 nucleotide sequence: TGTGCCAGCAGCCCAGGGCCGATGGGCACCGGGGAGCTGTTTTTT.

The V and J genes are TRBV11-3 and TRBJ2-3, with D perhaps TRBD2 (5 bases). Germline lookup yields CDR1 SGHNT and CDR2 YENEEA. The CDR3 spans 15 residues. V dropped 1 base and J dropped 1 base, with 9 bases sitting between them. The CDR3 DNA reads TGTGCCAGCAGCTTAGTCGGGGTAGGCACAGATACGCAGTATTTT. Protein product: CASSLVGVGTDTQYF. The full variable domain, rest sourced from reference TRBV11-3 and TRBJ2-3, is EAGVVQSPRYKIIEKKQPVAFWCNPISGHNTLYWYLQNLGQGPELLIRYENEEAVDDSQLPKDRFSAERLKGVDSTLKIQPAELGDSAVYLCASSLVGVGTDTQYFGPGTRLTVL.

The gene calls are TRBV11-2 and TRBJ2-7; the match to TRBD1 covers 10 bases. The trim removed 5 bases at V and 4 bases at J, leaving 8 bases unmatched. This CDR3 has 15 residues. Germline-derived CDR1 and CDR2 are SGHAT and FQNNGV. The CDR3 DNA is TGTGCCAGCAGCAAAGGGGGACAGGGGTCTTACGAGCAGTACTTC. Amino acid sequence: CASSKGGQGSYEQYF.

The chain carries TRBV27 and TRBJ1-5; 10 bases map to TRBD1. The J segment lost 7 bases and the V segment lost 4 bases, leaving 4 bases of the junction unmatched. CDR3 length equals 14 residues. CDR1 is MNHEY, CDR2 SMNVEV, per germline (reference sequence). CDR3 sequence reads: CASSSTGGLQPQHF. CDR3 DNA: TGTGCCAGCAGTTCGACAGGGGGCCTCCAGCCCCAGCATTTT.

The chain has TRBV15 and TRBJ1-5; D unclear. The CDR3 covers 13 residues. Trimming took off 8 bases at V and 4 bases at J, with 12 bases between the two ends. The germline CDR1 and CDR2 sequences are LNHNV and YYDKDF (reference sequence). CDR3 in amino acids: CATRGGNNQPQHF. CDR3 nucleotide sequence: TGTGCCACCCGTGGAGGGAATAATCAGCCCCAGCATTTT.

The chain uses TRBV27 and TRBJ2-7; D is undetermined. Between the trimmed V and J ends, which lost 1 base and 5 bases, there was a span of 9 bases. Germline V CDR1 and CDR2: MNHEY, SMNVEV (reference sequence). The CDR3 is 13 residues long. The chain's CDR3 is CASSLLSEHEQYF. The CDR3 DNA sequence: TGTGCCAGCAGTTTATTGTCGGAGCACGAGCAGTACTTC.

The V gene is TRBV6-5, the J gene TRBJ1-1; a possible D gene is TRBD1 (6 bases). The CDR3 loop spans 14 amino acids. Germline V gene lookup returns CDR1 MNHEY and CDR2 SVGAGI. The V and J ends lost 6 bases and 5 bases respectively, with 16 bases between them. CDR3 sequence reads: CASSQMGAGTEAFF. In DNA form, the CDR3 reads TGTGCCAGCAGCCAGATGGGGGCAGGGACTGAAGCTTTCTTT.

This sequence joins TRBV9 and TRBJ1-2, with 10 bases lining up with TRBD1. The germline V gene encodes CDR1 SGDLS and CDR2 YYNGEE. With 3 bases clipped from V and 4 bases from J, the junction kept 9 bases outside the gene matches. CDR3 length: 16 amino acids. This chain's CDR3 is CASSARGTGDLYGYTF. The CDR3 nucleotides read TGTGCCAGCAGCGCACGTGGGACAGGGGACCTCTATGGCTACACCTTC.

This chain links TRBV13 with TRBJ2-2; 8 bases match TRBD1. J was trimmed by 5 bases and V by 5 bases; bases with no gene match: 7. This CDR3 is built from 15 residues. Germline V gene lookup returns CDR1 PRHDT and CDR2 FYEKMQ (reference sequence). DNA for the CDR3: TGTGCCAGCAGCCTAAGGACAGGGTATACCGGGGAGCTGTTTTTT. Translated, it gives CASSLRTGYTGELFF.